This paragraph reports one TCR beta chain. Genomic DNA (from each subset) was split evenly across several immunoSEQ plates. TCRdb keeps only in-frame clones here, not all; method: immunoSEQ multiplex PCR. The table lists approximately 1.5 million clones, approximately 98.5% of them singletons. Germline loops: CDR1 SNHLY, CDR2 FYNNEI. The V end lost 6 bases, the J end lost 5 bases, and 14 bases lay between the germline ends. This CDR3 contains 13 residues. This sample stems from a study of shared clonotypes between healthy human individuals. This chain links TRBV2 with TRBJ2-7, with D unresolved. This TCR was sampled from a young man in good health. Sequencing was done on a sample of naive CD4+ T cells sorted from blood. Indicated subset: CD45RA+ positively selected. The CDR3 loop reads CASRTSGVNEQYF. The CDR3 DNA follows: TGTGCCAGCAGGACGAGTGGTGTCAACGAGCAGTACTTC.